A selection of T cell receptor beta chains follows, all from one sample in a study of regulatory T cells in long-lasting Graves disease. MiXCR was run by TCRdb on the multiplex PCR reads, yielding one entry per CDR3 protein. Found here are about 470,000 distinct CDR3 sequences, 20% to 25% of them singletons; the top ten hold around 7%. The sequencing here drew on peripheral blood mononuclear cells (PBMCs), taken when the disease was refractory, from a patient treated with antithyroid drugs. The receptor source for this set is a female donor with Graves disease. Both conserved end residues are part of each CDR3. Fields, in order: J gene, V gene, clone size, CDR3 protein. Size is omitted from some rows. Given values are once, few, many or a class for expanded clones.

TRBJ1-1 | TRBV29-1 | - | CSVKRDNLNTEAFF
TRBJ1-1 | TRBV27 | many | CASIKSVGLDTEAFF
TRBJ1-1 | TRBV7-2 | few | CASSLAGELTEAFF
TRBJ2-7 | TRBV3-1 | - | CASSQGDLFYEQYF
TRBJ1-5 | TRBV5-1 | - | CASSPLGAGGGQPQHF
TRBJ1-2 | TRBV29-1 | - | CSVEGQLYGYTF
TRBJ2-5 | TRBV7-2 | many | CASSRDSLETQYF
TRBJ2-5 | TRBV2 | many | CASRPDRGSQTQYF
TRBJ2-1 | TRBV5-6 | few | CASTRRGAGNNEQFF
TRBJ2-1 | TRBV3-1 | once | CASSQEGGDNEQFF
TRBJ1-4 | TRBV28 | many | CASSLALKAPFF
TRBJ2-2 | TRBV7-2 | few | CASSLSGTSSGELFF
TRBJ2-2 | TRBV6-5 | many | CASSYSMGPNTGELFF
TRBJ1-2 | TRBV7-8 | many | CASSPGGEVYGYTF
TRBJ2-4 | TRBV7-2 | few | CASSLRQGHDIQYF
TRBJ2-5 | TRBV12-3/TRBV12-4 | many | CASSFGRTGPYF
TRBJ2-4 | TRBV28 | many | CASNSPTLAKNIQYF
TRBJ2-7 | TRBV9 | - | CASSYSGTSGTEQCF
TRBJ1-5 | TRBV9 | - | CASSVGDNSNQPQHF
TRBJ2-2 | TRBV14 | - | CASSHIGTNTGELFF
TRBJ2-5 | TRBV5-6 | few | CASSLRPPQETQYF
TRBJ2-5 | TRBV7-2 | - | CASGLVGGPEETQYF
TRBJ2-3 | TRBV6-2/TRBV6-3 | once | CASRLHHSGRVGDTQYF
TRBJ2-7 | TRBV9 | many | CASSGSDNYEQYF
TRBJ1-1 | TRBV20-1 | - | CSALTGRGTEAFF
TRBJ1-1 | TRBV12-3/TRBV12-4 | many | CASRDLSGMNTEAFF
TRBJ2-4 | TRBV19 | - | CASSIAGRGTKNIQYF
TRBJ1-2 | TRBV7-3 | few | CASSLAGTGISLTGYTF
TRBJ2-3 | TRBV2 | few | CASSAPDTDTQYF
TRBJ2-7 | TRBV12-3/TRBV12-4 | many | CASSFALGQGLYEQYF
TRBJ1-1 | TRBV7-9 | few | CASSLVQGAAEAFF
TRBJ2-2 | TRBV28 | few | CASNKLSPANTGELFF
TRBJ2-7 | TRBV7-2 | many | CASSPRLVSDEQYF
TRBJ1-4 | TRBV12-3/TRBV12-4 | many | CASSSQGLEEKLFF
TRBJ2-1 | TRBV24-1 | few | CATSEGTSGEQFF
TRBJ2-7 | TRBV12-3/TRBV12-4 | once | CASSIGRGPLTYEQYF
TRBJ1-6 | TRBV6-1 | few | CASRPDREDSPLHF
TRBJ2-2 | TRBV7-3 | - | CASSPSWGTGELFF
TRBJ2-7 | TRBV12-3/TRBV12-4 | many | CASSFLSRPYEQYF
TRBJ1-2 | TRBV11-2 | few | CASSPGTGFGYGYTF
TRBJ1-1 | TRBV20-1 | many | CSARARDRGTPEAFF
TRBJ1-2 | TRBV7-9 | - | CASSSGQFSGGYTF
TRBJ2-7 | TRBV28 | many | CASSLPGQGMDEQYF
TRBJ1-1 | TRBV12-3/TRBV12-4 | many | CASSPGAGSLRTEAFF
TRBJ1-6 | TRBV13 | many | CASSDAGPIALPDSPLHF
TRBJ2-7 | TRBV7-9 | - | CASTPLGPSLSYEQYF
TRBJ2-5 | TRBV6-1 | many | CASSERRGAGRTETQYF
TRBJ1-5 | TRBV3-1 | - | CASSLSPGQGFNQPQHF
TRBJ2-6 | TRBV7-6 | - | CASSLGTASPGANVLTF
TRBJ1-2 | TRBV27 | - | CASSPGGGSYGYTF
TRBJ1-5 | TRBV12-5 | many | CASGAGQGNQPQHF
TRBJ1-4 | TRBV4-1 | few | CASSHLGATNEKLFF
TRBJ1-4 | TRBV24-1 | many | CATSESDRAPLDKLFF
TRBJ2-6 | TRBV20-1 | many | CSARDSFSGANVLTF
TRBJ2-1 | TRBV20-1 | - | CSARDSFVFEQFF
TRBJ2-5 | TRBV7-2 | - | CASSSAGAGETQYF
TRBJ2-1 | TRBV10-1 | once | CASSWTGAYNEQFF